The clone carrying this T cell receptor beta chain came up many times. iRepertoire HTBI primers and Arm-PCR of CDR3 regions built TCR beta libraries. Under the authors' procedure: The samples yielded approximately 62 TRBV and 14 to 15 TRBJ segments. TCRdb reprocessed the multiplex PCR reads via MiXCR and lists one record per CDR3 protein. TCRdb, rather than the study authors, made the V and J calls. This sample has 350,000 to 400,000 distinct CDR3 sequences, with about 17% found just once. CDR3 length: 14 amino acids. V shed 6 bases, J shed 2 bases, and the junction held 6 bases outside the gene matches. The V gene's germline CDR1 is SQVTM and CDR2 ANQGSEA. This entry belongs to a study of regulatory T cells in long-lasting Graves disease. Looking at the study overall: Antithyroid drugs had been given to newly diagnosed Graves' patients for under 3 months.

The time point is: newly diagnosed GD, antithyroid drugs for less than 3 months. Extracted PBMC RNA gave rise to the TCR library. The data were also submitted as part of a second study, on T cells in Graves' hyperthyroidism and ophthalmopathy. That paper states: A model of 13 V-J features distinguished ophthalmopathy from stable hyperthyroidism.

The sequence came from a woman aged 18-30 years with Graves disease. The sequencing here drew on peripheral blood mononuclear cells (PBMCs), taken at new diagnosis, from a patient treated with antithyroid drugs. The chain recombines TRBV29-1 with TRBJ2-3; 9 bases agree with TRBD1. CDR3 amino acids: CSVEGQGVTDTQYF. The CDR3 region has the DNA TGCAGCGTCGAGGGACAGGGAGTCACAGATACGCAGTATTTT.